The 13 T cell receptor beta chains listed next were all sequenced from one sample in a study of cytomegalovirus exposure and HLA in healthy donors. 13 Jbeta primers and 60 Vbeta primers were used for the PCR. Sequenced by immunoSEQ multiplex PCR; TCRdb stores in-frame clones only, minus some. Counted here are some 120,000 clones, 77% occurring once; the ten biggest clones make up roughly 3.5%. The sequencing input was PBMCs. These TCRs come from a human donor in good health.

This sequence joins TRBV30 and TRBJ1-2, with D tentatively TRBD1 (5 bases). CDR1 and CDR2 (germline): GTSNPN, SVGIG (reference sequence). This CDR3 has 13 residues. V gave up 0 bases and J gave up 8 bases, with 13 bases separating them. The CDR3 nucleotides read TGTGCCTGGAGTGTGGTGGGGCTTGGGGGCTACACCTTC. Protein sequence: CAWSVVGLGGYTF. The full variable domain, with the rest looked up from reference TRBV30 and TRBJ1-2, is SQTIHQWPATLVQPVGSPLSLECTVEGTSNPNLYWYRQAAGRGLQLLFYSVGIGQISSEVPQNLSASRPQDRQFILSSKKLLLSDSGFYLCAWSVVGLGGYTFGSGTRLTVV.

The gene calls are TRBV15 and TRBJ2-2; the D gene is possibly TRBD1 (6 bases). This CDR3 is 17 amino acids long. Germline loops: CDR1 LNHNV, CDR2 YYDKDF (reference sequence). V lost 0 bases and J lost 5, with 16 bases in between. The CDR3 reads CATSRDPIDRRTGELFF. In DNA, the CDR3 is TGTGCCACCAGCAGAGACCCAATCGACAGGAGGACCGGGGAGCTGTTTTTT. Supplemented by reference TRBV15 and TRBJ2-2, the full variable domain reads DAMVIQNPRYQVTQFGKPVTLSCSQTLNHNVMYWYQQKSSQAPKLLFHYYDKDFNNEADTPDNFQSRRPNTSFCFLDIRSPGLGDTAMYLCATSRDPIDRRTGELFFGEGSRLTVL.

The CDR3 nucleotides read TGCGCCAGCACCCTGGGACTACCAAACACTGAAGCTTTCTTT. Protein: CASTLGLPNTEAFF. The rearrangement links TRBV5-1 to TRBJ1-1; D might be TRBD1 (5 bases). With 6 bases removed from V and 2 bases from J, the gap between germline ends came to 14 bases. This CDR3 contains 14 residues. In germline, CDR1 is SGHRS, CDR2 YFSETQ.

The chain is built from TRBV18 and TRBJ2-6; the D gene is possibly TRBD1 (5 bases). The V gene's germline CDR1 is KGHSH and CDR2 LQKENI. CDR3 size: 17 residues. Between the trimmed V and J ends, which lost 0 bases and 0 bases, there was a span of 9 bases. CDR3 sequence reads: CASSPPQGTSGANVLTF. Written as DNA, the CDR3 is TGTGCCAGCTCACCACCGCAGGGAACCTCTGGGGCCAACGTCCTGACTTTC. The whole variable domain, remainder taken from reference TRBV18 and TRBJ2-6, is NAGVMQNPRHLVRRRGQEARLRCSPMKGHSHVYWYRQLPEEGLKFMVYLQKENIIDESGMPKERFSAEFPKEGPSILRIQQVVRGDSAAYFCASSPPQGTSGANVLTFGAGSRLTVL.

The chain has TRBV5-4 and TRBJ2-1; 10 nucleotides match TRBD1. Germline loops: CDR1 SGHNT, CDR2 YYREEE (reference sequence). Losses at the gene ends were 2 bases for V and 2 bases for J; bases not matched to a gene: 7. This CDR3 has 17 residues. CDR3 sequence (DNA): TGTGCCAGCAGCTTAGGGGAGGGGACAGGGGCCTACAATGAGCAGTTCTTC. This translates into CASSLGEGTGAYNEQFF.

V is TRBV2 and J is TRBJ1-1; D perhaps matches TRBD1 (6 bases). V lost 5 bases and J 2 bases, leaving 9 bases between the germline ends. Germline CDR1 SNHLY, CDR2 FYNNEI. This CDR3 is built from 13 residues. DNA of the CDR3: TGTGCCAGCAGTATGGACAGTAACACTGAAGCTTTCTTT. Protein: CASSMDSNTEAFF.

About this clone itself: No conserved phenylalanine or tryptophan ends this CDR3, so it is likely a read error. This rearrangement joins TRBV7-9 to TRBJ1-2, with 7 bases fitting TRBD1. This CDR3 comprises 14 residues. CDR1 and CDR2 from the germline V gene are SEHNR and FQNEAQ (reference sequence). Unmatched junction bases numbered 4, after V lost 3 bases and J lost 3 bases. The CDR3 DNA reads TGTGCCAGCAGCTTCGTAGGGGGCTACTATGGCTACACCCTC. It codes for CASSFVGGYYGYTL.

The chain links TRBV5-5 to TRBJ2-7; D is uncertain. V gave up 0 bases and J gave up 6 bases, with 7 bases separating them. The CDR3 totals 12 residues. CDR1 and CDR2 (germline): SGHKS, YYEKEE (reference sequence). DNA for the CDR3: TGTGCCAGCAGCTTGGGGTCCGGCGAGCAGTACTTC. Translated: CASSLGSGEQYF.

V gene TRBV19 combines with J gene TRBJ1-5; TRBD1 might be the D (6 bases). The CDR3 extends over 15 amino acids. Germline V gene sequence: CDR1 LNHDA, CDR2 SQIVND (reference sequence). Deletions cut 1 base from V and 4 bases from J, with 11 bases between. The CDR3 nucleotides are TGTGCCAGTAGTATAGGGCAGGGGACGAATCAGCCCCAGCATTTT. It translates to CASSIGQGTNQPQHF.

This clone has just one count. This chain links TRBV10-3 with TRBJ2-7, with 7 bases identical to TRBD1. Trimming at V came to 4 bases and at J to 0 bases, leaving 6 bases not matched to a gene. This CDR3 is built from 15 residues. The germline gives CDR1 ENHRY, CDR2 SYGVKD. CDR3 amino acids: CAISAQTGFSYEQYF. DNA for the CDR3: TGTGCCATCAGTGCTCAGACAGGGTTCTCCTACGAGCAGTACTTC.

V and J are TRBV10-3 and TRBJ1-2; TRBD1 matches at 10 bases. The germline V gene has CDR1 ENHRY and CDR2 SYGVKD. J was trimmed by 4 bases and V by 5 bases; bases with no gene match: 4. This CDR3 has 14 residues. The CDR3 spells CAISPGQGSYGYTF. The CDR3, as DNA: TGTGCCATCAGTCCGGGACAGGGGTCCTATGGCTACACCTTC.

The chain is built from TRBV13 and TRBJ1-2; D might be TRBD1 (6 bases). V lost 0 bases, J lost 7 bases, and 12 bases lay in between. The germline CDR1 and CDR2 sequences are PRHDT and FYEKMQ (reference sequence). The CDR3 spans 14 residues. CDR3: CASSLGPAGAGYTF. The CDR3 nucleotides read TGTGCCAGCAGCTTAGGCCCAGCGGGGGCTGGCTACACCTTC.

V is TRBV6-1 and J is TRBJ1-4; the D gene is possibly TRBD1 (5 bases). The CDR3 runs 13 residues. CDR1 MNHNS and CDR2 SASEGT come from the germline V gene. Deletions cut 5 bases from V and 14 bases from J, with 18 bases between. The CDR3 bases are TGTGCCAGCAGTTATGCCCCCGGGGGAGGTCTGTTTTTT. Translated: CASSYAPGGGLFF.